The 20 T cell receptor beta chains below were found in one sample sequenced in a study of T cell changes during pregnancy in multiple sclerosis. Profiled with immunoSEQ multiplex PCR; TCRdb holds only in-frame clones, not every one. This table has tens of thousands of clones, 92% appearing once. Sequencing was performed on peripheral blood, taken before pregnancy. The receptors were sampled from a female donor with multiple sclerosis, enrolled in a pregnancy study.

J is TRBJ2-5 and V is TRBV5-1, with a weak D call TRBD2 (6 bases). CDR1 SGHRS and CDR2 YFSETQ come from the germline V gene. V was cut by 1 base and J by 5 bases, with 9 bases left in between. The CDR3 has 13 residues. The chain's CDR3 is CASSLLGGETQYF. Here the CDR3 DNA reads TGCGCCAGCAGCTTGTTAGGAGGGGAGACCCAGTACTTC.

The chain uses TRBV2 and TRBJ1-1; D is undetermined. This CDR3 has 16 residues. Between the trimmed V and J ends, which lost 5 bases and 5 bases, there was a span of 21 bases. Looked up from germline, CDR1 is SNHLY and CDR2 is FYNNEI. The CDR3 loop reads CASSPHYARRGTEAFF. Written as DNA, the CDR3 is TGTGCCAGCAGTCCACATTACGCAAGGAGAGGTACTGAAGCTTTCTTT.

This chain connects TRBV6-5 to TRBJ2-7; D is perhaps TRBD1 (5 bases). This CDR3 is built from 14 residues. The V end lost 5 bases, the J end lost 5 bases, and 16 bases lay between the germline ends. In germline, CDR1 is MNHEY, CDR2 SVGAGI. CDR3 sequence reads: CASSVQGGIDEQYF. CDR3 in DNA: TGTGCCAGCAGTGTCCAGGGTGGTATCGACGAGCAGTACTTC.

This clone was observed once. The V call is TRBV25-1, the J call TRBJ2-7; possibly TRBD1 for D (5 bases). This CDR3 is 12 amino acids long. From germline, CDR1 is MGHDK and CDR2 SYGVNS. V lost 7 bases to trimming and J lost 2 bases, with 9 bases between them. CDR3 DNA sequence: TGTGCCAGCAATAGGGGAACCTACGAGCAGTACTTC. Translation gives CASNRGTYEQYF.

The chain joins TRBV5-1 to TRBJ2-1, with 8 bases aligning to TRBD1. The germline V gene encodes CDR1 SGHRS and CDR2 YFSETQ. V lost 4 bases and J lost 3; bases outside the gene matches: 9. The CDR3 contains 16 residues. The CDR3 sequence: CASSLRDRTFYNEQFF. CDR3 DNA sequence: TGCGCCAGCAGCCTCCGGGACAGGACCTTCTACAATGAGCAGTTCTTC.

The chain joins TRBV5-8 to TRBJ1-2, with a tentative D call TRBD1 (6 bases). Per the germline V gene, CDR1 is SGHTS and CDR2 is YDEGEE. V was pared by 1 base and J by 4 bases, with 11 bases between. The length of the CDR3 is 14 residues. CDR3 in DNA: TGTGCCAGCAGCTTGAGACAGGCAATCTATGGCTACACCTTC. The encoded protein is CASSLRQAIYGYTF.

The chain recombines TRBV6-1 with TRBJ2-1; 7 bases map to TRBD1. Germline loops: CDR1 MNHNS, CDR2 SASEGT. The CDR3 has 15 residues. The J segment lost 6 bases and the V segment lost 0 bases, leaving 5 bases of the junction unmatched. The CDR3 bases are TGTGCCAGCAGTGAAGCCTCAGGGGGTCTCAATGAGCAGTTCTTC. Protein: CASSEASGGLNEQFF.

This clone appeared once. The CDR3: CASSPRTGQSSYNSPLHF. Written as DNA, the CDR3 is TGCGCCAGCAGCCCACGGACAGGGCAAAGCTCCTATAATTCACCCCTCCACTTT. The chain uses TRBV5-1 and TRBJ1-6; 8 nucleotides agree with TRBD1. Germline trimming cut 4 bases from V and 0 bases from J; bases unmatched to any gene: 9. Germline assignment: CDR1 SGHRS and CDR2 YFSETQ. The CDR3 extends over 18 amino acids. Looking up the rest from reference TRBV5-1 and TRBJ1-6 gives the full variable domain: KAGVTQTPRYLIKTRGQQVTLSCSPISGHRSVSWYQQTPGQGLQFLFEYFSETQRNKGNFPGRFSGRQFSNSRSEMNVSTLELGDSALYLCASSPRTGQSSYNSPLHFGNGTRLTVT.

The CDR3 loop reads CASSDRDRAQPQHF. Here the CDR3 DNA reads TGTGCCAGCAGCGACCGGGACAGGGCTCAGCCCCAGCATTTT. The chain uses TRBV7-3 and TRBJ1-5; 9 nucleotides match TRBD1. After removal of 5 bases from V and 6 bases from J, the junction contained 5 bases not matched to a gene. The germline CDR1 and CDR2 sequences are SGHTA and FQGTGA. The CDR3 spans 14 residues.

This clone was seen once. This rearrangement joins TRBV7-8 to TRBJ1-1; D is uncertain. The CDR3 sequence is 13 residues long. V was pared by 6 bases and J by 0 bases, with 8 bases between. CDR1 SGHVS and CDR2 FQNEAQ come from the germline V gene. The CDR3 reads CASSLLMNTEAFF. The CDR3 bases are TGTGCCAGCAGTCTTTTAATGAACACTGAAGCTTTCTTT.

This chain connects TRBV29-1 to TRBJ2-6; D remains unclear. This CDR3 has 12 residues. The V end lost 4 bases, the J end lost 4 bases, and 5 bases lay between the germline ends. Looked up from germline, CDR1 is SQVTM and CDR2 is ANQGSEA. CDR3 loop: CSVVVGANVLTF. CDR3 DNA: TGCAGCGTTGTCGTAGGGGCCAACGTCCTGACTTTC.

The chain employs TRBV11-2 and TRBJ2-2; D unclear. CDR3 length: 15 amino acids. CDR1 and CDR2 (germline): SGHAT, FQNNGV. Trimming left V 9 bases short and J 3 bases short, with 17 bases between. The CDR3 DNA sequence: TGTGCCAGTCCCGGAGTAGCAGCGTACACCGGGGAGCTGTTTTTT. Its protein is CASPGVAAYTGELFF.

The CDR3 coding sequence is TGTGCCAGCAGCGCCGACGGGGGTTCGAAAGGCGAGCAGTTCTTC. Its protein product is CASSADGGSKGEQFF. The V call is TRBV7-3, the J call TRBJ2-1; TRBD2 is a possible D gene (6 bases). Germline loops: CDR1 SGHTA, CDR2 FQGTGA. CDR3 size: 15 residues. V lost 5 bases to trimming and J lost 10 bases, with 21 bases between them.

The chain employs TRBV7-2 and TRBJ1-5; TRBD1 is a possible D gene (6 bases). The CDR3 totals 17 residues. The V gene lost 1 base and the J gene lost 0 bases, with 13 bases spanning the gap. Germline CDR1 and CDR2: SGHTA and FQGNSA. The CDR3 nucleotides are TGTGCCAGCAGCTTAGGATGGGGGCGTATTAGCAATCAGCCCCAGCATTTT. Protein product: CASSLGWGRISNQPQHF.

This clone was detected once. The V call is TRBV30, the J call TRBJ1-5; 9 nucleotides match TRBD1. The germline V gene encodes CDR1 GTSNPN and CDR2 SVGIG (reference sequence). The V and J ends lost 3 bases and 2 bases, in that order; junction bases with no gene match: 5. This CDR3 is built from 15 residues. The CDR3 region has the DNA TGTGCCTGGAGGCCCGGGACAGGGCGCAATCAGCCCCAGCATTTT. Residues: CAWRPGTGRNQPQHF.

The CDR3 DNA is TGTGCCAGCAGCTCTCATCCCCCGGGACAGGGGGAACGAGCTTTCTTT. It codes for CASSSHPPGQGERAFF. The genes are TRBV7-6 and TRBJ1-1; TRBD1 matches at 11 bases. This CDR3 is built from 16 residues. The V segment lost 4 bases and the J segment 10 bases; nucleotides outside the gene matches: 14. The germline V gene has CDR1 SGHVS and CDR2 FNYEAQ.

The chain recombines TRBV18 with TRBJ1-2, with 9 bases identical to TRBD1. CDR1 is KGHSH, CDR2 LQKENI, per germline. This CDR3 is built from 14 residues. The trim removed 3 bases at V and 6 bases at J, leaving 5 bases unmatched. The DNA of the CDR3 is TGTGCCAGCTCACCGGGACAGGGCAATAATGGCTACACCTTC. Residues: CASSPGQGNNGYTF.

This clone was counted once. This CDR3 is CASSFGGLSGGQETQYF. DNA of the CDR3: TGTGCCAGCAGCTTTGGGGGTCTCTCGGGGGGACAAGAGACCCAGTACTTC. The chain employs TRBV7-2 and TRBJ2-5; 7 nucleotides match TRBD2. The CDR3 has 17 amino acids. The germline V gene has CDR1 SGHTA and CDR2 FQGNSA. J was trimmed by 2 bases and V by 3 bases; bases with no gene match: 12.

The chain has TRBV5-6 and TRBJ1-1, with a possible D match to TRBD1 (6 bases). Germline-derived CDR1 and CDR2 are SGHDT and YYEEEE. Trimming stripped 4 bases from V and 10 bases from J, with 11 bases between. This CDR3 comprises 11 residues. The CDR3 coding sequence is TGTGCCAGCAGCCGAGCAGGGGCAGCTTTCTTT. As protein: CASSRAGAAFF. Drawing the rest from reference TRBV5-6 and TRBJ1-1, the complete variable domain is DAGVTQSPTHLIKTRGQQVTLRCSPKSGHDTVSWYQQALGQGPQFIFQYYEEEERQRGNFPDRFSGHQFPNYSSELNVNALLLGDSALYLCASSRAGAAFFGQGTRLTVV.

The sample holds a few counts of this clone. V usage is TRBV27 and J usage is TRBJ1-2, with TRBD1 matching 7 bases. The CDR3 contains 11 residues. Trimming removed 8 bases from V and 7 bases from J; junction bases left unmatched: 4. Germline CDR1 reads MNHEY; CDR2 reads SMNVEV (reference sequence). The CDR3 coding sequence is TGTGCCAGCTTTTACAGGGGTGGCTACACCTTC. Amino acids: CASFYRGGYTF.